This T cell receptor (beta chain) emerged from a study of blood T cell repertoires in COVID-19. Study at large: Both acute and convalescent COVID-19 samples were obtained from the United States, Italy and Spain. From T cells, B-cell-depleted T cells, or PBMCs came the material, which was cDNA or gDNA.

TCRdb's table, derived via immunoSEQ multiplex PCR, lists solely in-frame clones and lacks some. The table includes 130,000 or so clones, roughly three quarters detected once. The germline gives CDR1 SGDLS, CDR2 YYNGEE. The CDR3 length is 18 residues. Trimming removed 7 bases from V and 4 bases from J; junction bases left unmatched: 19. This clone was counted only a few times. This receptor was taken from a human donor in a cohort sampled during active COVID-19. Sequencing was performed on peripheral blood. V is TRBV9 and J is TRBJ2-3; 9 bases map to TRBD2. This CDR3 reads CASGNPRGREGVADTQYF. Written as DNA, the CDR3 is TGTGCCAGCGGGAATCCCCGGGGGCGGGAGGGCGTGGCAGATACGCAGTATTTT. Full variable domain (remainder filled in from reference TRBV9 and TRBJ2-3): DSGVTQTPKHLITATGQRVTLRCSPRSGDLSVYWYQQSLDQGLQFLIQYYNGEERAKGNILERFSAQQFPDLHSELNLSSLELGDSALYFCASGNPRGREGVADTQYFGPGTRLTVL.